This T cell receptor (beta chain) was found in a study of CD8 T cells in Susac syndrome. Random hexamers served to reverse transcribe about 0.45 to 1 ug RNA. TCR beta CDR3 was amplified by immunoSEQ covering 54 Vbeta and 13 Jbeta. TCRdb passed the immunoSEQ multiplex PCR reads through MiXCR, listing each CDR3 protein once. The repertoire holds 150,000 to 200,000 distinct CDR3 sequences, with about 95% as singletons. Sequencing used CD4+ T cells from PBMCs. The receptor was derived from a human donor in good health.

For the CDR3, the DNA is TGTGCCACCAGTGCCCGGCGGGTAGCTGGGGCCAACGTCCTGACTTTC. Protein sequence: CATSARRVAGANVLTF. The J gene is TRBJ2-6, the V gene TRBV24-1; D perhaps matches TRBD2 (5 bases). The germline V and J ends were trimmed by 5 bases and 2 bases, with 12 bases remaining between them. The CDR3 contains 16 residues. Germline values: CDR1 KGHDR, CDR2 SFDVKD.